The sequence of this T cell receptor beta chain was determined in a study of T cell responses to AZD1222 COVID-19 vaccine (dated by TCRdb to about 2021). In the study overall: TCR sequencing was performed for 230 to 250 trial participants, of whom approximately 200 were given two doses of AZD1222 and some 26 were given two doses of MenACWY control vaccine. Trial participants were enrolled by age into 18-55, 56-69 and 70-plus year subgroups, with approximately 150, 30 and 60 TCR-sequenced participants respectively. The full study reports these points: Vaccine-associated CD4 TCRs spanned the whole spike protein, with dominant responses in regions 160-218 and 743-854. In the small 56-69-year group, the increase in depth fell short of significance, most likely because of low power. Only five or six AZD1222 recipients were SARS-CoV-2 seropositive at baseline, limiting conclusions about previously exposed vaccinees. Participants were mostly white British and included more females than males, and it was suggested by the authors that clonal diversity may have been underestimated. A significant rise in spike-specific TCR breadth and depth was observed after two AZD1222 doses relative to day 0 and relative to MenACWY recipients. Nearly half of unique spike-specific TCRs reportedly recognized epitopes outside regions mutated in the B.1.351 and B.1.1.7 variants. Because no day 14 peak-response samples were available, repertoires were characterized only after the peak T cell response.

As for this clone: What antigen it recognizes has not been identified. No base-level quality is on record; no much larger clone is a single base apart.

The CDR3 regions of human TCRbeta chains were analyzed by immunosequencing. In the original analysis: TCRs in the repertoires were matched against a reference library of SARS-CoV-2-specific TCRs that had been generated with the MIRA antigen-specificity platform. Breadth meant the fraction of unique TCRs that were SARS-CoV-2-associated, whereas depth meant the fraction of total T cells that were SARS-CoV-2-associated. Using the MIRA data, every spike-specific TCR was mapped to the spike region that the TCR reacted to and assigned to either a CD4 or a CD8 class. Log10-transformed breadth and depth values were compared by one-way ANOVA with Sidak's multiple comparisons tests. As stored in TCRdb, this immuneACCESS dataset retains in-frame rearrangements with V and J assigned. A fraction of the clones does not appear; measured against another copy, unresolved V genes explain less than half of the discrepancy, and the remainder lacks a known reason. The V and J calls and clone size come from that table; D and trimming were worked out from the DNA. The sample records 86,000 or so clones, 70% to 90% of which are singletons. The leading ten clones occupy approximately 5.6% of the sample.

In light of the paper, this sample's time point label describes: about 28 days (+/-7) after the second vaccine dose. AZD1222 recipients given second doses at about 4 weeks or at about 12 weeks were pooled, since spike-specific TCR depth and breadth were not found to differ between the two schedules. The vaccinee samples were drawn from two UK trials, COV001 and COV002, one of which was a single-blind randomized controlled phase 2/3 trial testing AZD1222 (ChAdOx1 nCoV-19) in healthy adults. Trial participant PBMC samples were collected at day 0 and day 28 after the second dose for TCRbeta chain sequencing. This sequence originates from an adult who received the AZD1222 COVID-19 vaccine. The source material was peripheral blood, sampled 28 days after the second AZD1222 dose.

The DNA sequence is as follows: TGTGCCAGCAGAGTCCTAGGACAGGGGGTTGGCGGGGAGCTGTTTTTT. This translates into CASRVLGQGVGGELFF. The rearranged chain carries TRBV3-1 (or the pseudogene TRBV3-2) and TRBJ2-2, and 10 bases in between align with TRBD1. Reading from cysteine to phenylalanine, the CDR3 counts 16 amino acids. Solely the CDR3 DNA is kept, with 48 bases framed from the first base. Compared with germline, V lacks 6 bases and J lacks 7 bases; bases without a gene match: 11. Reading the germline V gene (reference sequence) gives CDR1 LGHDT and CDR2 YNNKEL.